A selection of T cell receptor beta chains follows, all from one sample in a study of human T cells and chemical hapten exposure. Via MiXCR, TCRdb re-called the RACE reads, giving one row per CDR3 protein. The table has 25,000 to 35,000 distinct CDR3 sequences, more than 5% seen once. The sample was whole blood, taken in connection with sensitization to the hapten diphenylcyclopropenone (DPC). The receptor set was obtained from a man in his thirties or forties with alopecia areata. Some clones in this sample may be carry-over from other donors' samples. Each CDR3 is given with its conserved first and last residue. D genes are given only for firm matches. Clone size, where shown, is once, few, many, or a class for clones that have expanded.

CDR3 length | J gene | V gene | clone size | D gene | CDR3 protein | CDR3 DNA
14 | TRBJ1-5 | TRBV7-2 | many | NA | CASSLAMSNQPQHF | TGTGCCAGCAGCTTAGCGATGTCGAATCAGCCCCAGCATTTT
15 | TRBJ2-7 | TRBV20-1 | NA | NA | CSARDSGGDYYEQYF | TGCAGTGCTAGAGATTCAGGCGGGGATTACTACGAGCAGTACTTC
17 | TRBJ1-1 | TRBV4-1 | many | NA | CASSQEGTGGTGTEAFF | TGCGCCAGCAGCCAAGAAGGGACGGGGGGCACTGGCACTGAAGCTTTCTTT
14 | TRBJ2-5 | TRBV5-5 | many | TRBD1 | CASSPQGAGETQYF | TGTGCCAGCAGCCCTCAGGGGGCGGGGGAGACCCAGTACTTC
16 | TRBJ1-2 | TRBV12-3/TRBV12-4 | many | NA | CASSVRSRDAGYGYTF | TGTGCCAGCAGTGTCAGATCCCGGGACGCCGGATACGGCTACACCTTC
13 | TRBJ2-3 | TRBV5-6 | many | NA | CASSGESTDTQYF | TGTGCCAGCAGCGGAGAAAGCACAGATACGCAGTATTTT
17 | TRBJ2-6 | TRBV30 | many | NA | CAWRFYSDRTGANVLTF | TGTGCCTGGAGGTTTTACAGCGACAGAACAGGGGCCAACGTCCTGACTTTC
13 | TRBJ1-2 | TRBV29-1 | many | TRBD1 | CSAYRGRNYGYTF | TGCAGCGCGTACAGGGGACGTAACTATGGCTACACCTTC
16 | TRBJ1-1 | TRBV7-9 | many | NA | CASSPYHNRVGTEAFF | TGTGCCAGCAGCCCTTACCACAACAGGGTTGGGACTGAAGCTTTCTTT
17 | TRBJ2-5 | TRBV7-2 | many | NA | CASSLGVTGWGQETQYF | TGTGCCAGCAGCTTAGGAGTCACCGGATGGGGCCAAGAGACCCAGTACTTC